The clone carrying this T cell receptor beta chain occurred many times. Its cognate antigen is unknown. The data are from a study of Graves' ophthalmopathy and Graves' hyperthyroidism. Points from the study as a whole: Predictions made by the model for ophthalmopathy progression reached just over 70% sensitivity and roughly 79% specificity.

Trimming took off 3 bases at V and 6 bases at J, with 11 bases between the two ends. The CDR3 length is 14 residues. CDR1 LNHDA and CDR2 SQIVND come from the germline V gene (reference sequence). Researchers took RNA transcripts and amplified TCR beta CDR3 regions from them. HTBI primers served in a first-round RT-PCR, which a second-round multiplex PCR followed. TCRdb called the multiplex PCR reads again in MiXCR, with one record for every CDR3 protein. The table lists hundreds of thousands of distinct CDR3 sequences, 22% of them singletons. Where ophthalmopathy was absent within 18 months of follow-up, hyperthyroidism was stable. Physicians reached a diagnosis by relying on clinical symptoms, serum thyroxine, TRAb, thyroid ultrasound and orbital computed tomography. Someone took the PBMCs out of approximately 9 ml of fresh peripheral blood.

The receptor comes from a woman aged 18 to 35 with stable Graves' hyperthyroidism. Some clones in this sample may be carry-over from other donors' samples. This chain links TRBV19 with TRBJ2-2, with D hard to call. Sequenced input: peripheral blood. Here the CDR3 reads CASSIHGRAGELFF. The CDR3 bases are TGTGCCAGTAGTATTCATGGAAGGGCCGGGGAGCTGTTTTTT.